The 3 T cell receptor beta chains in this list originate from one sample, sequenced in a study of cytomegalovirus exposure and HLA in healthy donors. This PCR relied on a set of 60 Vbeta primers and 13 Jbeta primers. Only in-frame clones appear in the TCRdb table, and some are missing; sequencing was by immunoSEQ multiplex PCR. The sample carries 110,000 to 150,000 clones, around 80% recorded once. The sequencing sample was made of PBMCs. The source is a female donor in good health and CMV-seronegative.

The genes are TRBV5-6 and TRBJ2-7, with a possible D match to TRBD2 (5 bases). CDR1 is SGHDT and CDR2 is YYEEEE in the germline V gene. CDR3 length: 13 amino acids. V was shortened by 4 bases and J by 3 bases, with 11 bases between the two germline ends. CDR3 sequence: CASSPGVGYEQYF. Here the CDR3 DNA reads TGTGCCAGCAGCCCCGGGGTGGGCTACGAGCAGTACTTC. Filled out from reference TRBV5-6 and TRBJ2-7, the complete variable domain reads DAGVTQSPTHLIKTRGQQVTLRCSPKSGHDTVSWYQQALGQGPQFIFQYYEEEERQRGNFPDRFSGHQFPNYSSELNVNALLLGDSALYLCASSPGVGYEQYFGPGTRLTVT.

CDR3 bases: TGTGCCAGCAGCCCGGGAGCCCTACACTACGAGCAGTACTTC. It yields the protein CASSPGALHYEQYF. The chain has TRBV5-4 and TRBJ2-7, with D maybe TRBD2 (6 bases). The CDR3 sequence is 14 residues long. Germline V gene sequence: CDR1 SGHNT, CDR2 YYREEE (reference sequence). The ends were cut back, 4 bases at V and 3 bases at J, with 14 bases in the middle.

The chain has TRBV4-1 and TRBJ2-1; tentative D call: TRBD1 (5 bases). The CDR3 totals 20 residues. Germline V gene data show CDR1 as MGHRA and CDR2 as YSYEKL. V was shortened by 0 bases and J by 11 bases, with 32 bases between the two germline ends. This CDR3 reads CASSQDSFVGEVDMSAKQFF. Written as DNA, the CDR3 is TGCGCCAGCAGCCAAGATAGTTTCGTAGGTGAGGTGGACATGAGCGCGAAGCAGTTCTTC.